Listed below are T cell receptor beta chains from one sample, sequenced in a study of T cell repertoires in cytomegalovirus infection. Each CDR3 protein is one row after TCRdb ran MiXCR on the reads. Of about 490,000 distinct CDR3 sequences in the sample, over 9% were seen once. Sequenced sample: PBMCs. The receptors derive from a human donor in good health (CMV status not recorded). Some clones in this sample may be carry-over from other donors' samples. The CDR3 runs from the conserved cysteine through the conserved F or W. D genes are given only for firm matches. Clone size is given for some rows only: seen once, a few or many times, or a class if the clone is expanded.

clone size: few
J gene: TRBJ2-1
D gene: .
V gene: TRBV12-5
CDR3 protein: CASGLDASYEQFF
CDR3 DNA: TGTGCTAGTGGTTTGGACGCAAGCTATGAGCAGTTCTTC

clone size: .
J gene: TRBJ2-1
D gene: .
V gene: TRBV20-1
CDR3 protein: CSARWGDGYNEQFF
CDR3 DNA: TGCAGTGCTAGATGGGGGGACGGGTACAATGAGCAGTTCTTC

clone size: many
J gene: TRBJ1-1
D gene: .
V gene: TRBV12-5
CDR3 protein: CASGPGVTEAFF
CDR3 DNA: TGTGCTAGTGGGCCGGGGGTCACTGAAGCTTTCTTT

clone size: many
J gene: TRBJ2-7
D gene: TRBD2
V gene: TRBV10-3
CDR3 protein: CAITFERGYEQYF
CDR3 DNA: TGTGCCATCACATTCGAGCGGGGTTACGAGCAGTACTTC

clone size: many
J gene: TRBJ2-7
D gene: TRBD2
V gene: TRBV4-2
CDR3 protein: CASSQDIAGGLLVYEQYF
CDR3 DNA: TGTGCCAGCAGCCAAGATATAGCGGGAGGGCTCCTCGTCTACGAGCAGTACTTC

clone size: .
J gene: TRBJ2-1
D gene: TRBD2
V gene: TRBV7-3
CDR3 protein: CASSSGGSAYNEQFF
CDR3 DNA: TGTGCCAGCAGTTCTGGCGGGAGCGCCTACAATGAGCAGTTCTTC

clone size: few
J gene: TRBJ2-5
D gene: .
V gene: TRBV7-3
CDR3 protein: CASSSSLLTQYF
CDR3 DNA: TGTGCCAGCAGCTCCTCGTTGTTGACCCAGTACTTC

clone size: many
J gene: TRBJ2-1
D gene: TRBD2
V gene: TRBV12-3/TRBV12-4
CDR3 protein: CASSLGGRVGPYNEQFF
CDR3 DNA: TGTGCCAGCAGTTTGGGAGGGAGGGTGGGGCCCTACAATGAGCAGTTCTTC

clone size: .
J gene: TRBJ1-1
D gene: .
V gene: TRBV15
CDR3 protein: CATSREAKTEAFF
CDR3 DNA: TGTGCCACCAGCAGAGAGGCGAAGACTGAAGCTTTCTTT

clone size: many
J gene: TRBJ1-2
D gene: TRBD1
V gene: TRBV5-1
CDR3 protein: CASSSLGQGDNRPAGYTF
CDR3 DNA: TGCGCCAGCAGCTCGCTCGGACAGGGGGACAACAGGCCTGCTGGCTACACCTTC

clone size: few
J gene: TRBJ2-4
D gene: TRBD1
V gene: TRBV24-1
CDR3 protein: CATSDSGQGENIQYF
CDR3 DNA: TGTGCCACCAGTGATTCCGGACAGGGGGAAAACATTCAGTACTTC

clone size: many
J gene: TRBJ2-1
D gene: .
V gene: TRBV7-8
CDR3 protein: CASSLGKGNEQFF
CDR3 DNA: TGTGCCAGCAGCTTAGGTAAGGGAAATGAGCAGTTCTTC

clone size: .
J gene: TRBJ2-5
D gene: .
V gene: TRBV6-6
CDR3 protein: CASSYYETQYF
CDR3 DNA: TGTGCCAGCAGTTACTATGAGACCCAGTACTTC

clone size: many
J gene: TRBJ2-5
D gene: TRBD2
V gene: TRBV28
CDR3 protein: CASLGTSGRYQETQYF
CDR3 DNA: TGTGCCAGCCTTGGGACTAGCGGGAGGTACCAAGAGACCCAGTACTTC

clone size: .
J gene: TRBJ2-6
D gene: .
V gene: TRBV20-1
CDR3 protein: CSARDGVSGANVLTF
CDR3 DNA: TGCAGTGCTAGAGATGGGGTCTCTGGGGCCAACGTCCTGACTTTC

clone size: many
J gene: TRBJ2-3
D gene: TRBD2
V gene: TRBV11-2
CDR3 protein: CASSPSLAGLADTQYF
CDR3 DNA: TGTGCCAGCAGCCCCTCACTAGCGGGTCTGGCGGATACGCAGTATTTT

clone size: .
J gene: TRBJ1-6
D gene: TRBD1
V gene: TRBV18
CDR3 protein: CASSSQGTGENSPLHF
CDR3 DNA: TGTGCCAGCTCATCTCAGGGGACAGGGGAAAATTCACCCCTCCACTTT

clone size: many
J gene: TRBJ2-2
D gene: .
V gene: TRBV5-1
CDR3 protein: CASSRADPNTGELFF
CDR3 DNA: TGCGCCAGCAGCCGCGCAGATCCGAACACCGGGGAGCTGTTTTTT

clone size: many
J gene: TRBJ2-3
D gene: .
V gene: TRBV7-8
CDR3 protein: CASSSYRESTDTQYF
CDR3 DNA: TGTGCCAGCAGCTCATACAGGGAAAGCACAGATACGCAGTATTTT

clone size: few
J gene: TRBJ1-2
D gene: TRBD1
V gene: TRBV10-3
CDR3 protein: CAIGQGSFYGYTF
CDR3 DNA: TGTGCCATCGGACAGGGGAGCTTCTATGGCTACACCTTC

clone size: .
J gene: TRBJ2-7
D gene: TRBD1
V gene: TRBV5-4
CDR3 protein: CASSQPGQVYEQYF
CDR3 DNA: TGTGCCAGCAGCCAACCGGGACAGGTCTACGAGCAGTACTTC

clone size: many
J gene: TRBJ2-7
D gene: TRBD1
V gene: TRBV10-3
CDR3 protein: CAINPGQGYEQYF
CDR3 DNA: TGTGCCATCAACCCGGGACAGGGTTACGAGCAGTACTTC

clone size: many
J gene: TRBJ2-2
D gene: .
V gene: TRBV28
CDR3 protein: CASSFRGMNTGELFF
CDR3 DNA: TGTGCCAGCAGTTTTAGGGGAATGAACACCGGGGAGCTGTTTTTT

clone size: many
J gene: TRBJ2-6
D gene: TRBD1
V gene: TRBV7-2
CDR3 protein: CASSSDREIAGANVLTF
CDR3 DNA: TGTGCCAGCAGCTCCGACAGGGAAATCGCTGGGGCCAACGTCCTGACTTTC

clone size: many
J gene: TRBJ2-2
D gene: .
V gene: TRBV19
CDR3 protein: CASSLGQGLNTGELFF
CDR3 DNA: TGTGCCAGTAGCCTCGGGCAGGGCCTGAACACCGGGGAGCTGTTTTTT

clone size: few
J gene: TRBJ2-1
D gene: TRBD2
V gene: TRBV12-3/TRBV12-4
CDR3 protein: CASSPGTSGRAFNEQFF
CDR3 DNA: TGTGCCAGCAGTCCCGGGACTAGCGGGAGGGCCTTCAATGAGCAGTTCTTC

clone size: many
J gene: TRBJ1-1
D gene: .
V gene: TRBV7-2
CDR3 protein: CASSRRGPNTEAFF
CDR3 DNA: TGTGCCAGCAGCCGCAGAGGCCCGAACACTGAAGCTTTCTTT

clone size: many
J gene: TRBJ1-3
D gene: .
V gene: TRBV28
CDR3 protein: CATLGGDHSGNTIYF
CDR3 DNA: TGTGCCACCCTTGGGGGCGACCATTCAGGAAACACCATATATTTT

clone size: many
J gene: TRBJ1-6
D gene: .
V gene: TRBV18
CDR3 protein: CASSPPRSGISNSPLHF
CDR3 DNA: TGTGCCAGCTCACCACCGCGATCGGGGATAAGTAATTCACCCCTCCACTTT

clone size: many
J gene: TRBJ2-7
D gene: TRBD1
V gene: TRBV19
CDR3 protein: CASSIGTASYEQYF
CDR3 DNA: TGTGCCAGTAGTATCGGGACAGCCTCCTACGAGCAGTACTTC